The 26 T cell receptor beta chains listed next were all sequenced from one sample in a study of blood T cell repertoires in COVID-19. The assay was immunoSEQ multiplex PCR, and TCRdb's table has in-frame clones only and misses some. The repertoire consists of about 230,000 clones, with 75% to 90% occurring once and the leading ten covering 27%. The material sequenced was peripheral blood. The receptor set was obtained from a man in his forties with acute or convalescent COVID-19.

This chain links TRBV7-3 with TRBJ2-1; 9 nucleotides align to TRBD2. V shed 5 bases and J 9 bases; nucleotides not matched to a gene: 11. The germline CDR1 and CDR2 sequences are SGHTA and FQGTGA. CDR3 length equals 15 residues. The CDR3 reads CASSKGLAARGEQFF. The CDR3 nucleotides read TGTGCCAGCAGCAAGGGACTAGCCGCGCGGGGTGAGCAGTTCTTC.

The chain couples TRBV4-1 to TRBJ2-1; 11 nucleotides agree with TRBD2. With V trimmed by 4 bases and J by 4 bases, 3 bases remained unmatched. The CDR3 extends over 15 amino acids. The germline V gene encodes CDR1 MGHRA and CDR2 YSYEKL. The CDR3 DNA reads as TGCGCCAGCAGCCCTCTAGCGGGAGGTTACAATGAGCAGTTCTTC. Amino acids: CASSPLAGGYNEQFF.

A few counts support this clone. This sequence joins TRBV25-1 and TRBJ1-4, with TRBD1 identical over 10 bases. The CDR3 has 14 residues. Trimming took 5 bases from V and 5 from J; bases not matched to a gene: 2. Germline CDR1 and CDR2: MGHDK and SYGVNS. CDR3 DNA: TGTGCCAGCAGTCGGACAGGGGGAAATGAAAAACTGTTTTTT. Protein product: CASSRTGGNEKLFF.

CDR3 nucleotides: TGTGCCAGCCAACGGAGCGGGAGGGGTGAGACCCAGTACTTC. Encoded protein: CASQRSGRGETQYF. This chain joins TRBV3-1 (or the pseudogene TRBV3-2) and TRBJ2-5; 10 positions agree with TRBD2. Trimming took 8 bases from V and 5 from J; bases not matched to a gene: 8. The CDR3 runs to 14 residues. The germline V gene encodes CDR1 LGHDT and CDR2 YNNKEL (reference sequence).

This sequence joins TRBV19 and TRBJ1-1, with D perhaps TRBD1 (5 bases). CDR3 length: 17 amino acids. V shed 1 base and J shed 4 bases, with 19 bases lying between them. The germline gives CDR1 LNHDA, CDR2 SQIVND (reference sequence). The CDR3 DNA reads TGTGCCAGTAGTATAGGCCATCGTGGGGGGGGAACCACTGAAGCTTTCTTT. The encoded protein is CASSIGHRGGGTTEAFF.

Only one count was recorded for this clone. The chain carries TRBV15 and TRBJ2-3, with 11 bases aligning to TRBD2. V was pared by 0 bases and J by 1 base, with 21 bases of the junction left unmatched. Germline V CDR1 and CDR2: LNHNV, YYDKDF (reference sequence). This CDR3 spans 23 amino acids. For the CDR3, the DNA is TGTGCCACCAGCAGAGAACGCACCTCTGGGATAGCGGGAGGGATTAGAGGCACAGATACGCAGTATTTT. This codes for CATSRERTSGIAGGIRGTDTQYF.

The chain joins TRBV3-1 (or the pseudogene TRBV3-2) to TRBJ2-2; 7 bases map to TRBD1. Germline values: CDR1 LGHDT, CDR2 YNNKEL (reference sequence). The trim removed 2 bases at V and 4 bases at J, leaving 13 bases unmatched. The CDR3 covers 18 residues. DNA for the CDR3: TGTGCCAGCAGCCAATGGGGGCTAAGGGGGCTGAGCACCGGGGAGCTGTTTTTT. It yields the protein CASSQWGLRGLSTGELFF.

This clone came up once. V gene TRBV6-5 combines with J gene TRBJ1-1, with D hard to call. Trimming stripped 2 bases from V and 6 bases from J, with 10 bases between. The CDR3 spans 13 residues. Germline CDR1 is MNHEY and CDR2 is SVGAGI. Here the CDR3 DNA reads TGTGCCAGCAGTTACCCGGGAAGGGCTGAAGCTTTCTTT. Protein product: CASSYPGRAEAFF.

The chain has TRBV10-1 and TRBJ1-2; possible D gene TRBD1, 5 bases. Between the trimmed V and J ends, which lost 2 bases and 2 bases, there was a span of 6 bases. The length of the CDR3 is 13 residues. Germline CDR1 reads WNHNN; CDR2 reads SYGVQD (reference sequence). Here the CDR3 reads CASSEDRNYGYTF. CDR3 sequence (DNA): TGCGCCAGCAGTGAGGACAGAAACTATGGCTACACCTTC.

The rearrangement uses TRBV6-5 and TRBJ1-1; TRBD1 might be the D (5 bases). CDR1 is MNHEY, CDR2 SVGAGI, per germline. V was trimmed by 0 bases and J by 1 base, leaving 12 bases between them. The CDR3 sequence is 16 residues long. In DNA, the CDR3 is TGTGCCAGCAGTTACTCGACGTGGGGCAGGAACACTGAAGCTTTCTTT. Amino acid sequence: CASSYSTWGRNTEAFF.

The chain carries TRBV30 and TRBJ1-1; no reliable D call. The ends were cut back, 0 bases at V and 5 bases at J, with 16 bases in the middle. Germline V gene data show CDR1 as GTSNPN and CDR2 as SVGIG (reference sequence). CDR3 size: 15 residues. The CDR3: CAWSVLGPGGTEAFF. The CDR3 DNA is TGTGCCTGGAGTGTACTCGGTCCCGGCGGGACTGAAGCTTTCTTT.

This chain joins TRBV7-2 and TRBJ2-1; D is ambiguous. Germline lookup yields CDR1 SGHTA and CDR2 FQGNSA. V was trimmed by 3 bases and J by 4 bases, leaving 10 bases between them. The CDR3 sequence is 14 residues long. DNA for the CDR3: TGTGCCAGCAGCTTGGTGGGCGCATACAATGAGCAGTTCTTC. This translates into CASSLVGAYNEQFF.

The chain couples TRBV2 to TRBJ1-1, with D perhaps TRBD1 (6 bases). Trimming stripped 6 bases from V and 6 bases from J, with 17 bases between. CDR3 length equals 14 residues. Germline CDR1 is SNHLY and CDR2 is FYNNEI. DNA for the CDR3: TGTGCCAGCAGCGCTAGGGACATTGTCCCTGAAGCTTTCTTT. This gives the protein CASSARDIVPEAFF. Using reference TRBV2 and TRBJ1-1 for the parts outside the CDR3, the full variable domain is EPEVTQTPSHQVTQMGQEVILRCVPISNHLYFYWYRQILGQKVEFLVSFYNNEISEKSEIFDDQFSVERPDGSNFTLKIRSTKLEDSAMYFCASSARDIVPEAFFGQGTRLTVV.

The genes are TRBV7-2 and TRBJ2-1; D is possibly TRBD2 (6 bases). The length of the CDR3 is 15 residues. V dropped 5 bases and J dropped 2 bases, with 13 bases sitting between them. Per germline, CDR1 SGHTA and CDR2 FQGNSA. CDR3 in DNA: TGTGCCAGCAGCGCCGGGACTGGCCCCTACAATGAGCAGTTCTTC. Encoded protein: CASSAGTGPYNEQFF.

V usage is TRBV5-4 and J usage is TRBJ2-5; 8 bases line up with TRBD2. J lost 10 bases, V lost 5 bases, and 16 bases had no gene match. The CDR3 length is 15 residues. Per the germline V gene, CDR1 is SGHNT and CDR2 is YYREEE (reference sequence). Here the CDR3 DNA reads TGTGCCAGCAGACCCGGGGGAGCGGGAGCCCCTCACCAGTACTTC. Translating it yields CASRPGGAGAPHQYF.

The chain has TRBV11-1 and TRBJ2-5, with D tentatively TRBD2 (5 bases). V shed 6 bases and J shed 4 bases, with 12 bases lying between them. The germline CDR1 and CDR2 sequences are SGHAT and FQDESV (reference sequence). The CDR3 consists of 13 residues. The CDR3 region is CASSRTAGETQYF. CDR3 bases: TGTGCCAGCAGTAGGACTGCAGGAGAGACCCAGTACTTC.

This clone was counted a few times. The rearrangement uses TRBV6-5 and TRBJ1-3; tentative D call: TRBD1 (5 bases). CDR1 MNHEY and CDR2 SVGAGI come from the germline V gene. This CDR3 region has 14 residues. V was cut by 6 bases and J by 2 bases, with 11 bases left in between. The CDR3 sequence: CASRGTITGNTIYF. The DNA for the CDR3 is TGTGCCAGCAGGGGGACTATTACTGGAAACACCATATATTTT.

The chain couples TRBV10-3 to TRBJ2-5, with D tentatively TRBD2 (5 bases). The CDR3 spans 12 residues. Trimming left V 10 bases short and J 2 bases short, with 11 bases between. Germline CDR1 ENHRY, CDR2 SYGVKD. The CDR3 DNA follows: TGTGCCACCGGCCGAGGGCAAGAGACCCAGTACTTC. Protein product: CATGRGQETQYF.

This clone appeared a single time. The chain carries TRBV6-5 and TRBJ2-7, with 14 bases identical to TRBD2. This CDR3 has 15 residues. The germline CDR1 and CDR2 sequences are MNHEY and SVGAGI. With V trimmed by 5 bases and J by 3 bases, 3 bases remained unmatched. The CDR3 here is CASSRGLAGVYEQYF. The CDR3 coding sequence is TGTGCCAGCAGTAGGGGACTAGCGGGAGTCTACGAGCAGTACTTC.

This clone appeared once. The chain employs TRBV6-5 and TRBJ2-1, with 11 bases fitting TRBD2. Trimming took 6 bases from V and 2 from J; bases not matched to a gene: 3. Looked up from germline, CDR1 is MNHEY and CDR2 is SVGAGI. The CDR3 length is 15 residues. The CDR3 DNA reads TGTGCCAGCAGCCGGACTAGCGGGCCCTACAATGAGCAGTTCTTC. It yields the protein CASSRTSGPYNEQFF.

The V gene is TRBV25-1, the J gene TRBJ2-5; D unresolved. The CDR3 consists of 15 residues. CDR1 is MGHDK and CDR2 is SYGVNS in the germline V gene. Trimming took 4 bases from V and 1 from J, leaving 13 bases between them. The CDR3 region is CASSVLLGGQETQYF. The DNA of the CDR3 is TGTGCCAGCAGTGTCCTCCTTGGCGGCCAAGAGACCCAGTACTTC.

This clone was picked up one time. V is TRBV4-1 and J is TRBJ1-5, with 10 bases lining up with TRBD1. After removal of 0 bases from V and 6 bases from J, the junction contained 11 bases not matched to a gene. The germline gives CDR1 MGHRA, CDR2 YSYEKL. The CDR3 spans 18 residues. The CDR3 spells CASSQDPLTGGVGQPQHF. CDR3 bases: TGCGCCAGCAGCCAAGATCCGTTGACAGGGGGCGTAGGTCAGCCCCAGCATTTT.

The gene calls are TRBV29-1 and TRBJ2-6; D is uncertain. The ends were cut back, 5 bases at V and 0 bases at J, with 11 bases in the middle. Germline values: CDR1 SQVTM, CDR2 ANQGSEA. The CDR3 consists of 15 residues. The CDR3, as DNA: TGCAGCGTTCAAAACCAGTACTCTGGGGCCAACGTCCTGACTTTC. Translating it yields CSVQNQYSGANVLTF. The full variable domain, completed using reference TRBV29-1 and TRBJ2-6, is SAVISQKPSRDICQRGTSLTIQCQVDSQVTMMFWYRQQPGQSLTLIATANQGSEATYESGFVIDKFPISRPNLTFSTLTVSNMSPEDSSIYLCSVQNQYSGANVLTFGAGSRLTVL.

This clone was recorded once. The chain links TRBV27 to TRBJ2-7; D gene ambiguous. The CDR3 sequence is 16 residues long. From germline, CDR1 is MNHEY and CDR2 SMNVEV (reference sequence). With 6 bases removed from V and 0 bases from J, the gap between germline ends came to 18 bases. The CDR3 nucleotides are TGTGCCAGCAGACCCAAAATTGAGCGTCTCTCCTACGAGCAGTACTTC. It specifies CASRPKIERLSYEQYF.

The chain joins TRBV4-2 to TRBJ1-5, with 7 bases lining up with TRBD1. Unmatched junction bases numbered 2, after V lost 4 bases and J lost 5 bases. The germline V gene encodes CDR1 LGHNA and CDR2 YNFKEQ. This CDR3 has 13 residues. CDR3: CASSLDRDQPQHF. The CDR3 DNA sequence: TGTGCCAGCAGCCTCGACAGGGATCAGCCCCAGCATTTT.

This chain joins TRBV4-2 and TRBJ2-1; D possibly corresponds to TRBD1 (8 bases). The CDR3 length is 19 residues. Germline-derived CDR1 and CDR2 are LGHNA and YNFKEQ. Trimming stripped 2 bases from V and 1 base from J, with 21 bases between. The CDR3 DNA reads TGTGCCAGCAGCCAATACCAAGCCAGCGGGGACAGGTCCTACAATGAGCAGTTCTTC. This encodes CASSQYQASGDRSYNEQFF.